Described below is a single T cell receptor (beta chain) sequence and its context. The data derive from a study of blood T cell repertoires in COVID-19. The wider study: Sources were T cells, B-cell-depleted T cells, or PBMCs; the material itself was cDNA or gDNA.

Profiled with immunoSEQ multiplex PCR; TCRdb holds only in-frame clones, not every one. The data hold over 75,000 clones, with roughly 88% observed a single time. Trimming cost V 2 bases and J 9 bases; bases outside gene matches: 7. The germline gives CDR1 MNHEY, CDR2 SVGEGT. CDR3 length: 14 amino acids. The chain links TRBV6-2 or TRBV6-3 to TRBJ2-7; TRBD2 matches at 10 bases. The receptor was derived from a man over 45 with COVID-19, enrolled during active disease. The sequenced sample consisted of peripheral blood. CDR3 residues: CASSYRLAGERQYF. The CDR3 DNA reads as TGTGCCAGCAGTTACCGTCTAGCGGGGGAACGGCAGTACTTC.